These T cell receptor beta chains were read from a single sample in a study of T cells in Graves' hyperthyroidism and ophthalmopathy. One entry per CDR3 protein results from TCRdb running MiXCR on the multiplex PCR reads. The sample records hundreds of thousands of distinct CDR3 sequences, roughly 17% being singletons. Sequenced: blood. The source is a woman aged 18 to 35 with Graves' ophthalmopathy. CDR3s include the opening cysteine and the closing phenylalanine or tryptophan.

V gene	J gene	CDR3 protein
TRBV30	TRBJ1-2	CAWSVAGNYGYTF
TRBV7-3	TRBJ2-3	CASSWGQASPSTDTQYF
TRBV19	TRBJ2-5	CASSIDALETQYF
TRBV20-1	TRBJ1-1	CSAPAGGGPGTEAFF
TRBV28	TRBJ1-1	CASSSNRGQIMNTEAFF
TRBV12-3/TRBV12-4	TRBJ1-5	CASSGGRDRGRDQPQHF
TRBV6-2/TRBV6-3	TRBJ2-4	CASSNPTGGKNIQYF
TRBV15	TRBJ1-2	CATSTPGQGSGGYTF
TRBV6-6	TRBJ2-6	CASSYSSFSGANVLTF
TRBV6-2/TRBV6-3	TRBJ2-7	CASRAPDRGIYEQYF
TRBV12-3/TRBV12-4	TRBJ2-2	CASSPDSSNTGELFF
TRBV5-5	TRBJ1-2	CASSLNAQLRDSLYGYTF
TRBV29-1	TRBJ2-3	CSVEKGLAGVVDTQYF
TRBV7-9	TRBJ2-2	CASSPGQYSNTGELFF
TRBV6-5	TRBJ2-6	CASSYRTDSGANVLTF
TRBV19	TRBJ1-1	CASSVERNTEAFF
TRBV6-2/TRBV6-3	TRBJ2-7	CASSYGTSGYEQYF
TRBV12-3/TRBV12-4	TRBJ1-5	CASSSGGTGQPQHF
TRBV4-3	TRBJ2-4	CASSQDFRENIQYF
TRBV6-2/TRBV6-3	TRBJ2-3	CASSFGLADTDTQYF
TRBV28	TRBJ1-1	CASSFGGSRAEAFF
TRBV29-1	TRBJ2-1	CSVEVAAYNEQFF
TRBV6-1	TRBJ2-1	CASSYGSASGRPTGSYNEQFF
TRBV24-1	TRBJ2-3	CATSPPFIDTQYF
TRBV10-3	TRBJ2-5	CATRAGGPGGETQYF
TRBV6-1	TRBJ1-1	CASRGQNTEAFF
TRBV12-3/TRBV12-4	TRBJ2-2	CASSLSGRNTGELFF
TRBV3-1	TRBJ2-1	CASSQVLAGFNEQFF
TRBV7-9	TRBJ2-1	CASSFTSGREWQFF
TRBV12-3/TRBV12-4	TRBJ2-1	CASSPHSSGRDNEQFF
TRBV7-9	TRBJ2-1	CASSLQGSFHNEQFF